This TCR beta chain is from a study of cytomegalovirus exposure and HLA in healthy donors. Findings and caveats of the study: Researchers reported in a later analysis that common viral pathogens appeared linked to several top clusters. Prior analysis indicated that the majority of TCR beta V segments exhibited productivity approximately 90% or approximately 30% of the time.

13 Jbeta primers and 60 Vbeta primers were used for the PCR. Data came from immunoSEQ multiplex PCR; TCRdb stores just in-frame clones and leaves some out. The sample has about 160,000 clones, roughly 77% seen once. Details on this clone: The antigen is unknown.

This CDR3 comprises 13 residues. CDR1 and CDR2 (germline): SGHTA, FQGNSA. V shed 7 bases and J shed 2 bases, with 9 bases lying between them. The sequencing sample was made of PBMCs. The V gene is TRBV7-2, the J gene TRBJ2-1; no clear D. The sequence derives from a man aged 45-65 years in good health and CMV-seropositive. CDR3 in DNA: TGTGCCAGCACCATATCGGCCTACAATGAGCAGTTCTTC. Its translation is CASTISAYNEQFF.